What follows are 17 T cell receptor beta chains derived from one specimen sequenced in a study of identical twins. TCRdb reprocessed the 5' RACE reads via MiXCR and lists one record per CDR3 protein. Of 350,000 to 600,000 distinct CDR3 sequences detected, around 14% appear once; the ten largest clones hold about 0.52%. The same data also went into a second study, on yellow fever vaccine responses in identical twins.

The sequenced sample was CD4+ T cells sorted from blood. The receptors shown here come from a woman under 30 in good health.

This chain joins TRBV28 and TRBJ2-6; D is unclear. The CDR3 spans 15 residues. V lost 7 bases to trimming and J lost 0 bases, with 10 bases between them. The V gene's germline CDR1 is MDHEN and CDR2 SYDVKM. The CDR3 loop reads CASTTGSSGANVLTF. The CDR3 DNA sequence: TGTGCCAGCACTACTGGCTCCTCTGGGGCCAACGTCCTGACTTTC.

The chain joins TRBV9 to TRBJ2-7, with 8 bases lining up with TRBD2. The germline V gene encodes CDR1 SGDLS and CDR2 YYNGEE. J was trimmed by 0 bases and V by 4 bases; bases with no gene match: 18. This CDR3 has 19 residues. The CDR3, as DNA: TGTGCCAGCAGCCGACAAGCAGGCGGGGGGCTGGGGAGCTCCTACGAGCAGTACTTC. Protein product: CASSRQAGGGLGSSYEQYF. The whole variable domain, filled in from reference TRBV9 and TRBJ2-7, reads DSGVTQTPKHLITATGQRVTLRCSPRSGDLSVYWYQQSLDQGLQFLIQYYNGEERAKGNILERFSAQQFPDLHSELNLSSLELGDSALYFCASSRQAGGGLGSSYEQYFGPGTRLTVT.

This chain connects TRBV12-3 or TRBV12-4 to TRBJ2-2; a weak D match, TRBD1 (5 bases). The CDR3 is 15 amino acids. Trimming pared 10 bases from V and 5 bases from J, leaving 20 bases between. CDR3 sequence reads: CATPRAGRNTGELFF. The CDR3 nucleotides read TGTGCCACCCCTCGGGCAGGGCGGAATACCGGGGAGCTGTTTTTT.

This chain uses TRBV4-3 with TRBJ2-6, with a possible D match to TRBD1 (5 bases). The CDR3 spans 16 residues. Germline CDR1 and CDR2: LGHNA and YSLEER. V lost 1 base and J 1 base, leaving 8 bases between the germline ends. CDR3 coding DNA: TGCGCCAGCAGCCAAGGAAGGGGTTCTGGGGCCAACGTCCTGACTTTC. It translates to CASSQGRGSGANVLTF.

V usage is TRBV7-2 and J usage is TRBJ1-6; D is possibly TRBD1 (5 bases). CDR1 is SGHTA, CDR2 FQGNSA, per germline. The CDR3 consists of 13 residues. The V and J ends lost 3 bases and 10 bases respectively, with 10 bases between them. The chain's CDR3 is CASSLVTESPLHF. CDR3 bases: TGTGCCAGCAGCTTGGTGACAGAATCACCCCTCCACTTT.

The gene calls are TRBV5-1 and TRBJ2-5, with 7 bases aligning to TRBD1. V shed 5 bases and J 5 bases; nucleotides not matched to a gene: 3. The CDR3 contains 12 residues. Germline assignment: CDR1 SGHRS and CDR2 YFSETQ. The CDR3 is CASSVRGETQYF. DNA of the CDR3: TGCGCCAGCAGTGTCAGGGGGGAGACCCAGTACTTC.

In this sample, this clonotype turned up many times. The genes are TRBV5-5 and TRBJ1-2, with no clear D. The germline V gene has CDR1 SGHKS and CDR2 YYEKEE (reference sequence). This CDR3 spans 15 amino acids. The ends were cut back, 4 bases at V and 0 bases at J, with 13 bases in the middle. CDR3: CASSPPGKTNYGYTF. DNA for the CDR3: TGTGCCAGCAGCCCTCCGGGGAAAACTAACTATGGCTACACCTTC.

In its sample, this clonotype was seen many times. V usage is TRBV24-1 and J usage is TRBJ2-5, with D hard to call. Germline CDR1 is KGHDR and CDR2 is SFDVKD. The CDR3 has 14 residues. V was shortened by 4 bases and J by 1 base, with 9 bases between the two germline ends. As DNA, the CDR3 is TGTGCCACCAGTGACCCTAACCTCCAAGAGACCCAGTACTTC. It codes for CATSDPNLQETQYF.

This chain links TRBV4-2 with TRBJ2-5, with TRBD1 matching 8 bases. The CDR3 contains 16 residues. V shed 2 bases, J shed 3 bases, and the junction held 8 bases outside the gene matches. Germline-derived CDR1 and CDR2 are LGHNA and YNFKEQ. CDR3 protein: CASSQTGQGPEETQYF. Here the CDR3 DNA reads TGTGCCAGCAGCCAAACAGGACAGGGCCCAGAAGAGACCCAGTACTTC.

This clonotype was counted many times. The V call is TRBV5-1, the J call TRBJ2-1; 14 bases are shared with TRBD2. Looked up from germline, CDR1 is SGHRS and CDR2 is YFSETQ. This CDR3 contains 15 residues. J was trimmed by 7 bases and V by 4 bases; bases with no gene match: 4. Here the CDR3 DNA reads TGCGCCAGCAGCCCGGGGACTAGCGGGAGAAATGAGCAGTTCTTC. Translated: CASSPGTSGRNEQFF.

This clonotype was seen a few times. This chain connects TRBV20-1 to TRBJ2-7; D perhaps matches TRBD2 (6 bases). From germline, CDR1 is DFQATT and CDR2 SNEGSKA (reference sequence). The CDR3 consists of 13 residues. Between the trimmed V and J ends, which lost 2 bases and 0 bases, there was a span of 8 bases. The DNA of the CDR3 is TGCAGTGCTAGACACGGGAGCTCCTACGAGCAGTACTTC. It encodes CSARHGSSYEQYF.

This clonotype has more than one count but fewer than ten. The chain has TRBV10-2 and TRBJ2-3; 14 nucleotides agree with TRBD2. CDR3 length equals 16 residues. Germline CDR1 is WSHSY and CDR2 is SAAADI. J gave up 4 bases and V 6 bases, and 6 bases lay outside the gene matches. The CDR3 sequence is CASRLTSGRAADTQYF. The CDR3 coding sequence is TGCGCCAGCAGGCTGACTAGCGGGAGGGCCGCAGATACGCAGTATTTT.

This clonotype was seen more than once but under ten times. A read error may account for a junction end that differs from germline. The V call is TRBV12-3 or TRBV12-4, the J call TRBJ2-7; 9 nucleotides match TRBD1. The CDR3 sequence is 11 residues long. The CDR3 DNA reads as TGTGCCAGCAGGGACAGGGGAACTCTCAACTTC. Amino acids: CASRDRGTLNF.

This clonotype was found a few times. This chain connects TRBV7-9 to TRBJ1-5, with a possible D match to TRBD1 (6 bases). Germline V gene sequence: CDR1 SEHNR, CDR2 FQNEAQ (reference sequence). Between the trimmed V and J ends, which lost 6 bases and 6 bases, there was a span of 15 bases. The CDR3 totals 14 residues. As DNA, the CDR3 is TGTGCCAGCAGTCCTACAGGGAAAAGTCAGCCCCAGCATTTT. Its translation is CASSPTGKSQPQHF. The full variable domain, with the rest looked up from reference TRBV7-9 and TRBJ1-5, is DTGVSQNPRHKITKRGQNVTFRCDPISEHNRLYWYRQTLGQGPEFLTYFQNEAQLEKSRLLSDRFSAERPKGSFSTLEIQRTEQGDSAMYLCASSPTGKSQPQHFGDGTRLSIL.

The V and J genes are TRBV6-2 or TRBV6-3 and TRBJ2-5; a weak D match, TRBD2 (5 bases). This CDR3 comprises 14 residues. The V and J ends lost 9 bases and 5 bases respectively, with 19 bases between them. Germline CDR1 and CDR2: MNHEY and SVGEGT. CDR3: CASHLASLPETQYF. CDR3 in DNA: TGTGCCAGTCATTTGGCTAGCCTCCCTGAGACCCAGTACTTC.

The chain carries TRBV9 and TRBJ2-4, with D unclear. Germline V gene lookup returns CDR1 SGDLS and CDR2 YYNGEE. The CDR3 loop spans 15 amino acids. V lost 4 bases, J lost 1 base, and 12 bases lay in between. As DNA, the CDR3 is TGTGCCAGCAGCACATACGACACGGCCAAAAACATTCAGTACTTC. Amino acid sequence: CASSTYDTAKNIQYF.

The chain couples TRBV12-5 to TRBJ1-5; maybe TRBD1 (6 bases). CDR1 is LGHNT and CDR2 is FRNRAP in the germline V gene. The CDR3 loop spans 15 amino acids. Trimming took off 4 bases at V and 5 bases at J, with 15 bases between the two ends. The CDR3 DNA sequence: TGTGCTAGTGGTTCCTCGGGGGAGGGGGATCAGCCCCAGCATTTT. It specifies CASGSSGEGDQPQHF.